These 20 T cell receptor beta chains originate from one sample sequenced in a study of glioma-infiltrating T cells after dendritic cell vaccination listed by TCRdb under 2016. Libraries came from the immunoSEQ multiplex PCR assay. TCRdb provides this immuneACCESS table in a form limited to in-frame rearrangements. Some clones are lacking; in checked studies, under half of them reflect an unresolved V gene, and why the rest are absent is not known. The table for this sample lists some 73,000 clones; roughly four fifths of them were counted only once. 2% to 2.5% of the sample lies in the top ten. The input for sequencing was blood, taken before dendritic cell vaccination. These receptors were collected from a human donor with glioblastoma.

The rearrangement links TRBV5-6 to TRBJ1-4; 8 bases are a match to TRBD1. V lost 4 bases to trimming and J lost 2 bases; unmatched junction nucleotides: 7. The germline V gene encodes CDR1 SGHDT and CDR2 YYEEEE. The length of the CDR3 is 16 residues. DNA for the CDR3: TGTGCCAGCAGCGGCCGGGACAGGAAGACTAATGAAAAACTGTTTTTT. Translating it yields CASSGRDRKTNEKLFF. The full variable domain, its missing parts supplied by reference TRBV5-6 and TRBJ1-4, is DAGVTQSPTHLIKTRGQQVTLRCSPKSGHDTVSWYQQALGQGPQFIFQYYEEEERQRGNFPDRFSGHQFPNYSSELNVNALLLGDSALYLCASSGRDRKTNEKLFFGSGTQLSVL.

The chain combines TRBV11-2 with TRBJ1-1; D is possibly TRBD1 (6 bases). V gave up 2 bases and J gave up 3 bases, with 10 bases separating them. The V gene's germline CDR1 is SGHAT and CDR2 FQNNGV. The CDR3 contains 14 residues. CDR3: CASSLWGRDTEAFF. Written as DNA, the CDR3 is TGTGCCAGCAGCTTATGGGGGCGGGACACTGAAGCTTTCTTT.

The chain combines TRBV9 with TRBJ1-2; 7 nucleotides agree with TRBD1. Germline CDR1 and CDR2: SGDLS and YYNGEE. The CDR3 covers 14 residues. The J segment lost 5 bases and the V segment lost 4 bases, leaving 8 bases of the junction unmatched. CDR3 nucleotides: TGTGCCAGCAGCCCCCGACAGGGACCGTATGGCTACACCTTC. Encoded protein: CASSPRQGPYGYTF.

This clone was detected once. This sequence joins TRBV7-9 and TRBJ2-1; 8 bases match TRBD2. The trim removed 7 bases at V and 5 bases at J, leaving 7 bases unmatched. The CDR3 sequence is 14 residues long. Germline loops: CDR1 SEHNR, CDR2 FQNEAQ (reference sequence). The CDR3 loop is CASTREGPNNEQFF. For the CDR3, the DNA is TGTGCCAGCACCCGGGAGGGGCCGAACAATGAGCAGTTCTTC. The full variable domain, with the rest looked up from reference TRBV7-9 and TRBJ2-1, is DTGVSQNPRHKITKRGQNVTFRCDPISEHNRLYWYRQTLGQGPEFLTYFQNEAQLEKSRLLSDRFSAERPKGSFSTLEIQRTEQGDSAMYLCASTREGPNNEQFFGPGTRLTVL.

V gene TRBV30 combines with J gene TRBJ2-7; perhaps TRBD1 as D (5 bases). This CDR3 is built from 12 residues. The germline V and J ends were trimmed by 2 bases and 5 bases, with 10 bases remaining between them. Germline V CDR1 and CDR2: GTSNPN, SVGIG (reference sequence). CDR3 nucleotide sequence: TGTGCCTGGAGTTTGGGGCGTCACGAGCAGTACGTC. Translating gives CAWSLGRHEQYV.

The rearrangement uses TRBV19 and TRBJ1-1; TRBD1 agrees at 7 bases. Germline V gene lookup returns CDR1 LNHDA and CDR2 SQIVND (reference sequence). V lost 8 bases and J lost 3; bases outside the gene matches: 18. There are 17 residues in the CDR3. The CDR3 is CASRSGQATLRYTEAFF. CDR3 coding DNA: TGTGCCAGTCGCAGCGGACAGGCAACACTACGGTACACTGAAGCTTTCTTT.

This clone was observed a few times. J is TRBJ2-7 and V is TRBV10-3; 7 nucleotides agree with TRBD1. This CDR3 contains 14 residues. The germline V gene encodes CDR1 ENHRY and CDR2 SYGVKD. V was clipped by 7 bases and J by 5 bases; unmatched bases: 11. Written as DNA, the CDR3 is TGTGCCATCATCGGGCAGGGGGAGATCGACGAGCAGTACGTC. Its translation: CAIIGQGEIDEQYV.

The chain couples TRBV5-6 to TRBJ2-1, with 8 bases fitting TRBD1. The CDR3 is made up of 16 amino acids. CDR1 is SGHDT and CDR2 is YYEEEE in the germline V gene. The J segment lost 8 bases and the V segment lost 0 bases, leaving 10 bases of the junction unmatched. CDR3 sequence reads: CASSLAQGALIDEQFF. In DNA, the CDR3 is TGTGCCAGCAGCTTGGCCCAGGGGGCATTGATCGATGAGCAGTTCTTC.

V is TRBV21-1 and J is TRBJ2-1; TRBD1 was called by the table and not checked on the DNA. TRBV21-1 is given as a pseudogene. This CDR3 region has 16 residues. The chain's CDR3 is CASSKETGVLHNEQFF. CDR3 DNA: TGTGCCAGCAGCAAAGAGACAGGGGTTCTACACAATGAGCAGTTCTTC.

The chain recombines TRBV27 with TRBJ2-7; 7 bases are shared with TRBD1. Germline V gives CDR1 MNHEY, CDR2 SMNVEV (reference sequence). Unmatched junction bases numbered 7, after V lost 5 bases and J lost 3 bases. The CDR3 is 14 amino acids. CDR3 loop: CASSSGQANYEQYV. In DNA, the CDR3 is TGTGCCAGCAGTAGTGGACAGGCCAACTACGAGCAGTACGTC.

This chain connects TRBV2 to TRBJ2-5; 8 bases align to TRBD2. The CDR3 spans 15 residues. CDR1 SNHLY and CDR2 FYNNEI come from the germline V gene. V gave up 7 bases and J gave up 1 base; unmatched junction bases: 8. The CDR3 loop reads CASTGTSHGQETQYF. Written as DNA, the CDR3 is TGTGCCAGCACCGGGACTAGTCACGGCCAAGAGACCCAGTACTTC. Complete variable domain (other parts from reference TRBV2 and TRBJ2-5): EPEVTQTPSHQVTQMGQEVILRCVPISNHLYFYWYRQILGQKVEFLVSFYNNEISEKSEIFDDQFSVERPDGSNFTLKIRSTKLEDSAMYFCASTGTSHGQETQYFGPGTRLLVL.

The V and J genes are TRBV5-1 and TRBJ2-7, with 7 bases lining up with TRBD1. Germline CDR1 SGHRS, CDR2 YFSETQ. The V and J ends lost 2 bases and 4 bases, in that order; junction bases with no gene match: 9. The CDR3 sequence is 15 residues long. The CDR3 DNA reads as TGCGCCAGCAGCTTCGGACAGGCAACGTGGTACGAGCAGTACTTC. It is translated as CASSFGQATWYEQYF. The whole variable domain, filled in from reference TRBV5-1 and TRBJ2-7, reads KAGVTQTPRYLIKTRGQQVTLSCSPISGHRSVSWYQQTPGQGLQFLFEYFSETQRNKGNFPGRFSGRQFSNSRSEMNVSTLELGDSALYLCASSFGQATWYEQYFGPGTRLTVT.

This clone was counted once. The J gene is TRBJ1-2, the V gene TRBV6-5; perhaps TRBD1 as D (6 bases). This CDR3 has 15 amino acids. The germline V and J ends were trimmed by 8 bases and 4 bases, with 20 bases remaining between them. The V gene's germline CDR1 is MNHEY and CDR2 SVGAGI. The CDR3 loop is CASGLSGERGYGYTF. In DNA, the CDR3 is TGTGCCAGCGGATTATCAGGGGAAAGGGGCTATGGCTACACCTTC.

This clone is a singleton in its sample. V gene TRBV18 combines with J gene TRBJ1-3; possibly TRBD1 for D (6 bases). V was cut by 1 base and J by 1 base, with 14 bases left in between. The CDR3 extends over 17 amino acids. CDR1 and CDR2 (germline): KGHSH, LQKENI. CDR3 sequence reads: CASSPLQGSRSGNTIYF. For the CDR3, the DNA is TGTGCCAGCTCACCACTGCAGGGGTCCAGGTCTGGAAACACCATATATTTT. Combining the CDR3 with reference TRBV18 and TRBJ1-3 gives the whole variable domain NAGVMQNPRHLVRRRGQEARLRCSPMKGHSHVYWYRQLPEEGLKFMVYLQKENIIDESGMPKERFSAEFPKEGPSILRIQQVVRGDSAAYFCASSPLQGSRSGNTIYFGEGSWLTVV.

The rearrangement joins TRBV6-1 to TRBJ2-6; D possibly corresponds to TRBD2 (6 bases). CDR1 and CDR2 from the germline V gene are MNHNS and SASEGT. The CDR3 covers 14 residues. Trimming took 4 bases from V and 2 from J, leaving 6 bases between them. In DNA form, the CDR3 reads TGTGCCAGCAGTGGGACTACTGGGGCCAACGTCCTGACTTTC. It codes for CASSGTTGANVLTF.

The rearrangement uses TRBV5-4 and TRBJ2-3; TRBD2 aligns across 7 bases. This CDR3 has 15 amino acids. V lost 2 bases to trimming and J lost 4 bases; unmatched junction nucleotides: 7. Germline V lookup: CDR1 SGHNT, CDR2 YYREEE (reference sequence). CDR3 residues: CASSFGGRGADTQYF. The CDR3 nucleotides are TGTGCCAGCAGCTTCGGCGGGAGAGGCGCAGATACGCAGTATTTT.

The gene calls are TRBV6-1 and TRBJ2-2, with no clear D. CDR3 length: 13 amino acids. The germline V gene encodes CDR1 MNHNS and CDR2 SASEGT. Between the trimmed V and J ends, which lost 7 bases and 6 bases, there was a span of 12 bases. The DNA for the CDR3 is TGTGCCAGCAAGGATAGCTCCGCCGGGGAGCTGTTTTTT. It encodes CASKDSSAGELFF.

This clone was found once. The chain employs TRBV5-4 and TRBJ1-2; 10 nucleotides line up with TRBD1. The CDR3 has 16 residues. The J segment lost 6 bases and the V segment lost 2 bases, leaving 10 bases of the junction unmatched. CDR1 and CDR2 (germline): SGHNT, YYREEE (reference sequence). CDR3 loop: CASSFPNRDRGDGYTF. In DNA form, the CDR3 reads TGTGCCAGCAGCTTTCCAAACCGGGACAGGGGCGATGGCTACACCTTC.

The CDR3 is CASSLGTGGYGYTF. CDR3 nucleotide sequence: TGTGCCAGCAGCCTAGGGACAGGGGGCTATGGCTACACCTTC. V gene TRBV6-5 combines with J gene TRBJ1-2; 11 bases fit TRBD1. Germline V gene sequence: CDR1 MNHEY, CDR2 SVGAGI. The junction had 4 bases not matched to a gene; V was cut back by 6 bases and J by 4 bases. The CDR3 is 14 residues long.

V usage is TRBV9 and J usage is TRBJ1-1, with 9 nucleotides matching TRBD1. The CDR3 is 15 amino acids. V lost 1 base to trimming and J lost 3 bases; unmatched junction nucleotides: 4. Germline CDR1 SGDLS, CDR2 YYNGEE. The CDR3 protein is CASSVWDRVDTEAFF. The CDR3 DNA reads as TGTGCCAGCAGCGTATGGGACAGGGTGGACACTGAAGCTTTCTTT. Filled out from reference TRBV9 and TRBJ1-1, the complete variable domain reads DSGVTQTPKHLITATGQRVTLRCSPRSGDLSVYWYQQSLDQGLQFLIQYYNGEERAKGNILERFSAQQFPDLHSELNLSSLELGDSALYFCASSVWDRVDTEAFFGQGTRLTVV.